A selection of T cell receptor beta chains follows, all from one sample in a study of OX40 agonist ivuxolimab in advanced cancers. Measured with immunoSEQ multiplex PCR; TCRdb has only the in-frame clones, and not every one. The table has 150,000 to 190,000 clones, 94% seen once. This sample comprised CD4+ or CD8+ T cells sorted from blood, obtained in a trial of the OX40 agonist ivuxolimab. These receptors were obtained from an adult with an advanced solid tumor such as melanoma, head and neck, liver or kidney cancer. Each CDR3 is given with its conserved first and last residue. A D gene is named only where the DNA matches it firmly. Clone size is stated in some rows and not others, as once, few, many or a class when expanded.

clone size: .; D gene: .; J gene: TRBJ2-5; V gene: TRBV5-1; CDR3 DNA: TGCGCCAGCAGCGCCGGGGCGGGACAGGAGACCCAGTACTTC; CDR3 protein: CASSAGAGQETQYF
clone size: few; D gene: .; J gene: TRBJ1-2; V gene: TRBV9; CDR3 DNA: TGTGCCAGCAGCTCCAGGCACAATGGCTACACCTTC; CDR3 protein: CASSSRHNGYTF
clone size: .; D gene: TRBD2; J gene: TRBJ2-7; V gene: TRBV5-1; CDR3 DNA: TGCGCCAGCAGCGCAAGCGGGGGCCTTGCCTACGAGCAGTACTTC; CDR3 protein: CASSASGGLAYEQYF
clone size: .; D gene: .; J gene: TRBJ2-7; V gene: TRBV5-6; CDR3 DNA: TGTGCCAGCAGCCTGCCAGACGCTCCCTACGAGCAGTACTTC; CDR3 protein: CASSLPDAPYEQYF
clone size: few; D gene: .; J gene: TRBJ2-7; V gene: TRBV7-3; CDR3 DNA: TGTGCCAGCAAAGACGGAACCACCTACGAGCAGTACTTC; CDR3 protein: CASKDGTTYEQYF
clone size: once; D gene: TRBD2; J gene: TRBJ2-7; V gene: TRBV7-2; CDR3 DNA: TGTGCCAGCAGCTTTCAAGCGGGAGATTACGAGCAGTACTTC; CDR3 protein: CASSFQAGDYEQYF
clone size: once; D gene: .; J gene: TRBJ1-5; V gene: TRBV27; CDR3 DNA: TGTGCCAGCAGTTTATTTCCGGGGTTGAAGGGTCAGCCCCAGCATTTT; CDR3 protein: CASSLFPGLKGQPQHF
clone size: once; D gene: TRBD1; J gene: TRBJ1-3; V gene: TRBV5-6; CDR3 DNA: TGTGCCAGCAGCCTAGGGACAGTCGTAAACACCATATATTTT; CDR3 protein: CASSLGTVVNTIYF
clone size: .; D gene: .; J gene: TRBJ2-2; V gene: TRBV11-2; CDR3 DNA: TGTGCCAGCAGCAGGAGGGCTCGAGGCACCGGGGAGCTGTTTTTT; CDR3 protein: CASSRRARGTGELFF
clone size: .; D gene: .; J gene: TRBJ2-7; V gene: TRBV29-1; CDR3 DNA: TGCAGCGTTGAAGTATTAGAGGGGTACGAGCAGTACTTC; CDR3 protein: CSVEVLEGYEQYF
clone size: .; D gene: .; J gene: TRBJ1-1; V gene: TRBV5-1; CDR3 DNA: TGCGCCAGCAGCCCTTGGCCAGGGCAGGGGAGGGCTGAAGCTTTCTTT; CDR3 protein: CASSPWPGQGRAEAFF
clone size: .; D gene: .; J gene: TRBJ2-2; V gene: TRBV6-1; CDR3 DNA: TGTGCCAGCAGCCAGGGACCTAACACCGGGGAGCTGTTTTTT; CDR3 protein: CASSQGPNTGELFF
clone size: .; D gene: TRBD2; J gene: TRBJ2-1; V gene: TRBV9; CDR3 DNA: TGTGCCAGCAGCGTGGGGACTAGCGGGAGCAATGAGCAGTTCTTC; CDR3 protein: CASSVGTSGSNEQFF
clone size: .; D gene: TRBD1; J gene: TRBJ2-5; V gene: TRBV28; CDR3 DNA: TGTGCCAGCAGCTTTCCTCTTGGGACAGGGCGGCAAGAGACCCAGTACTTC; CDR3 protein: CASSFPLGTGRQETQYF
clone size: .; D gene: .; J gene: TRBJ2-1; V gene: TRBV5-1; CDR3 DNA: TGCGCCAGCAGCTCACGGACCTCGAGCTCCTACAATGAGCAGTTCTTC; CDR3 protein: CASSSRTSSSYNEQFF
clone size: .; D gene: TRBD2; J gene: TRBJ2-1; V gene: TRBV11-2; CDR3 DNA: TGTGCCAGCAGTCCGAGGATTGGGGGGGACGGCGCCTACAATGAGCAGTTCTTC; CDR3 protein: CASSPRIGGDGAYNEQFF
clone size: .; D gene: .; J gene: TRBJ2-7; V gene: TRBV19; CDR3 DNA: TGTGCCAGTAGTATCACCGGGACGGTCTCCTACGAGCAGTACTTC; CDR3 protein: CASSITGTVSYEQYF
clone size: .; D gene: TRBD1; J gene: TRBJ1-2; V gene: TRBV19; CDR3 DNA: TGTGCCAGTAGTATGGCAGGGGGATCGCGTGGCTACACCTTC; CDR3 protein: CASSMAGGSRGYTF
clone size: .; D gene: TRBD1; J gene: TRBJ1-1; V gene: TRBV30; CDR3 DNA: TGTGCCTGGAGAGAAGGACAGGGGGAGGCAGTCACTGAAGCTTTCTTT; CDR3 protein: CAWREGQGEAVTEAFF
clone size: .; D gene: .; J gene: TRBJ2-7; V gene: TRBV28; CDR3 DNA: TGTGCCAGATTATTCTTCGGGGGCCGGACATACGAGCAGTACTTC; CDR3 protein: CARLFFGGRTYEQYF
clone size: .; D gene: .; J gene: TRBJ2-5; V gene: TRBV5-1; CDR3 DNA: TGCGCCAGCGGAAAACATGGAGAGACCCAGTACTTC; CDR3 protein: CASGKHGETQYF
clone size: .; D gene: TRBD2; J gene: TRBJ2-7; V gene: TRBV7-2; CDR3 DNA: TGTGCCAGCAGCAGACTAGCGGGGGGGCCCGGGTACGAGCAGTACTTC; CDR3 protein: CASSRLAGGPGYEQYF
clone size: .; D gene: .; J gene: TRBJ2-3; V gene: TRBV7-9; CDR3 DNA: TGTGCCAGCAGCTTATTGTCAGATACGCAGTATTTT; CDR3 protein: CASSLLSDTQYF
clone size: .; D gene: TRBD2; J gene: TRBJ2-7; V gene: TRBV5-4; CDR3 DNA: TGTGCCAGCAGCGTATCCGGGACTAGCCCCAACGAGCAGTACTTC; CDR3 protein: CASSVSGTSPNEQYF
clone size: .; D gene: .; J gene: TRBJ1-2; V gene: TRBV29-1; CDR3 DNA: TGCAGCGTTGGGGGTCGCGACTATGGCTACACCTTC; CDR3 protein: CSVGGRDYGYTF
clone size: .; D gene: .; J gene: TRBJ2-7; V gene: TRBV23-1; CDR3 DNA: TGCGCCAGCAGTCAAGACGGAGAGGAACCGGCCTACGAGCAGTACTTC; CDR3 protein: CASSQDGEEPAYEQYF
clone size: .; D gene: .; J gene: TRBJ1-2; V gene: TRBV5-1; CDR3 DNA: TGCGCCAGCAGCTTGCAGGGTGGCGGCTACACCTTC; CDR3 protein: CASSLQGGGYTF
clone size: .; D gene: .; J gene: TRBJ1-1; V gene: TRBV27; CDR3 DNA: TGTGCCAGCAGCAAGGGAGGCCCTTGGGACACTGAAGCTTTCTTT; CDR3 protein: CASSKGGPWDTEAFF
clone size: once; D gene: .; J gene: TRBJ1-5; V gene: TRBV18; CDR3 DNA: TGTGCCAGCTCACCTACCGGGGGCAATCAGCCCCAGCATTTT; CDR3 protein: CASSPTGGNQPQHF
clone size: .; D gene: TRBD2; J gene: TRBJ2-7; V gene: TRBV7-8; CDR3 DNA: TGTGCCAGCAGCTTAAATCCGGGGGGCGAGCAGTACTTC; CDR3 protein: CASSLNPGGEQYF
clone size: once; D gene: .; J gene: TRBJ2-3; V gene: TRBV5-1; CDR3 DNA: TGCGCCAGCAGCTTAGGCGGTAACTCAGATACGCAGTATTTT; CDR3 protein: CASSLGGNSDTQYF
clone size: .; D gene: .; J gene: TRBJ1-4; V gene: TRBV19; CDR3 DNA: TGTGCCAGTAGTGTACAGGCAACTAATGAAAAACTGTTTTTT; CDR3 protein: CASSVQATNEKLFF
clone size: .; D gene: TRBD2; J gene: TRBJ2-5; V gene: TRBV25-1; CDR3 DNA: TGTGCCAGCAGTGATCCGGGACTAGCGGGTGCCACGATGGAGACCCAGTACTTC; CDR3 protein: CASSDPGLAGATMETQYF
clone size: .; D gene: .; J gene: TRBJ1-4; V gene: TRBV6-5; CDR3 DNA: TGTGCCAGCCGCGTTGGGACTAATGAAAAACTGTTTTTT; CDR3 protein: CASRVGTNEKLFF
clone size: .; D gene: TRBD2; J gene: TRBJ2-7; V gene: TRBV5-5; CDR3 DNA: TGTGCCAGCAGCTTGGCTCCTAGCGGGGACACCGTAACCTACGAGCAGTACTTC; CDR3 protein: CASSLAPSGDTVTYEQYF
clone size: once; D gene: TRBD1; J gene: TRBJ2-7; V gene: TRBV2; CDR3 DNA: TGTGCCAGCAGTGAACTTAAGTTGACAGGGCTCTACGAGCAGTACTTC; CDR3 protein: CASSELKLTGLYEQYF
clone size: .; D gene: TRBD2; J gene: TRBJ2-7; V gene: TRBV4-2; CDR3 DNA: TGTGCCAGCAGTCCGGGACTAGCGGGGGGGCGCTCCTACGAGCAGTACTTC; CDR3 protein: CASSPGLAGGRSYEQYF
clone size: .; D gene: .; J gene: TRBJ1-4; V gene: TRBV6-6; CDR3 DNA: TGTGCCAGCTGTGGACTGAATAATGAAAAACTGTTTTTT; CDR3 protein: CASCGLNNEKLFF
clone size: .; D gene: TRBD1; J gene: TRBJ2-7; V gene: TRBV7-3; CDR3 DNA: TGTGCCAGCAGCTTAAGCAGGGGGAACTCCTACGAGCAGTACTTC; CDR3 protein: CASSLSRGNSYEQYF
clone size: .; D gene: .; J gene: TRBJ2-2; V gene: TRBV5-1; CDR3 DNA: TGCGCCAGCAGCTCAAGGGGGACCATCCGCACCGGGGAGCTGTTTTTT; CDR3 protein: CASSSRGTIRTGELFF
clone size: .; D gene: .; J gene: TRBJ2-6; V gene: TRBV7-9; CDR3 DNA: TGTGCCAGCAGGCCGCCGGCTGGGGCCAACGTCCTGACTTTC; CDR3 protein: CASRPPAGANVLTF
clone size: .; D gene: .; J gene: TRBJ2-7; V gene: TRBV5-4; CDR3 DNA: TGTGCCAGCAGCCCGGGCCTTACCTACGAGCAGTACTTC; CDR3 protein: CASSPGLTYEQYF
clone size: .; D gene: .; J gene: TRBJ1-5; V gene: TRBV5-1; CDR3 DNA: TGCGCCAGCAGCTTAGGATGGGAACACTTTAGCAATCAGCCCCAGCATTTT; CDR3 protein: CASSLGWEHFSNQPQHF
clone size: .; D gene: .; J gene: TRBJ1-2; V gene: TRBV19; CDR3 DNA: TGTGCCAGTAGTATAGGGACAGACTATGGCTACACCTTC; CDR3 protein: CASSIGTDYGYTF
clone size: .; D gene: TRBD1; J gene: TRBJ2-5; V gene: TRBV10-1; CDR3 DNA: TGTGCCATCTCGGGCAGGGGGCAAGAGACCCAGTACTTC; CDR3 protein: CAISGRGQETQYF
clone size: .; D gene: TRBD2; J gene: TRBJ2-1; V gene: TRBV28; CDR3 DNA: TGTGCCAGCAGCCTATACTTAGCGGGAGTCGGGGAGCAGTTCTTC; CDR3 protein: CASSLYLAGVGEQFF
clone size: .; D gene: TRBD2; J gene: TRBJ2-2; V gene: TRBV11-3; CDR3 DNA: TGTGCCAGCAGCCGGGGGGGCACGAACACCGGGGAGCTGTTTTTT; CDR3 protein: CASSRGGTNTGELFF
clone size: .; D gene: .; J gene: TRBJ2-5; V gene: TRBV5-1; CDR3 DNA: TGCGCCAGCAGCTTGCTAGGGTTGGCAGAGGAAGAGACCCAGTACTTC; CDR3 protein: CASSLLGLAEEETQYF
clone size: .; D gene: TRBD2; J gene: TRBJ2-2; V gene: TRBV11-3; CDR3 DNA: TGTGCCAGCAGCCAGACTAGCGGGACAACCGGGGAGCTGTTTTTT; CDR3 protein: CASSQTSGTTGELFF
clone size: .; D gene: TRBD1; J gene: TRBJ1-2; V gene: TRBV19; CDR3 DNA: TGTGCCAGTAGTGCCAAATCGACAGGGATATTTGTCTATGGCTACACCTTC; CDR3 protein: CASSAKSTGIFVYGYTF
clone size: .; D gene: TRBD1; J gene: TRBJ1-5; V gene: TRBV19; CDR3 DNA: TGTGCCAGTAGTATGGTCCTACAGGGGCATCAGCCCCAGCATTTT; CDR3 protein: CASSMVLQGHQPQHF
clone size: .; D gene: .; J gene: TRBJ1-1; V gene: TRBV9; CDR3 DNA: TGTGCCAGCAGCGTAGGGGGGTACGGCACTGAAGCTTTCTTT; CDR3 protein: CASSVGGYGTEAFF
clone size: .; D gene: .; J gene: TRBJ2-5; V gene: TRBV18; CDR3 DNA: TGTGCCAGCTCACCACCTGCACTACAAGAGACCCAGTACTTC; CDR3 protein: CASSPPALQETQYF
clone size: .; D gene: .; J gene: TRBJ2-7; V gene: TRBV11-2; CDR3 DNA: TGTGCCAGCAGCCCGACGGCTGGGTATCGGGGGGCTCACGAGCAGTACTTC; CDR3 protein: CASSPTAGYRGAHEQYF
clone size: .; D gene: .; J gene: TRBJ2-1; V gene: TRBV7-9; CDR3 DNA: TGTGCCAGCAGCTCAGGGGGGCCCGGGACAGTGCAGTTCTTC; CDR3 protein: CASSSGGPGTVQFF